A selection of T cell receptor beta chains follows, all from one sample in a study of OX40 agonist ivuxolimab in advanced cancers. This table comes from immunoSEQ multiplex PCR, and its TCRdb copy is limited to in-frame clones, with some not included. The sample includes tens of thousands of clones, about 81% of them seen just once. The sample consisted of CD4+ or CD8+ T cells sorted from blood, taken in a trial of the OX40 agonist ivuxolimab. These receptors originate from an adult with an advanced solid tumor such as melanoma, head and neck, liver or kidney cancer. Each CDR3 is given without its conserved first and last residue.

V | CDR3
TRBV23-1 | ASSPKGGLYGYT
TRBV7-2 | ASSLNGDVEETQY
TRBV6-5 | ASSRQNEQF
TRBV28 | ASSSRTDTQY
TRBV18 | ASSPDQARSGNTIY
TRBV15 | ATSRDNEGGETQY
TRBV27 | ASSLLGDHIH
TRBV7-6 | ASSLGWDNGNTEAF
TRBV30 | AWSLGLGISGNTIY
TRBV6-1 | ASSGGQGFYNEQF
TRBV7-3 | ASSYDRGGGYEQY
TRBV10-3 | AIEGTGDTQY
TRBV27 | ASSPGQGSGTDTQY
TRBV4-2 | ASSLMATRTDTQY
TRBV27 | ASSLESGQPQH
TRBV19 | ASSRQTFSGANVLT
TRBV7-2 | ASSLGPGSPLH
TRBV12-1 | ASPTSGRFYEQY
TRBV29-1 | SVDTENTEAF
TRBV11-2 | ASSLGVSGANVLT
TRBV10-1 | ASSDLQKTSYNEQF
TRBV6-6 | ASTPGRDSPLH
TRBV7-9 | ASSLTRTALHGAF
TRBV5-4 | ASSFGGQDYGYT
TRBV6-5 | ASSSLGTADGYT
TRBV7-2 | ASSFRGDGYT
TRBV28 | ASSPGAGEYNEQF
TRBV7-2 | ASSLGGRGTLYEQY
TRBV10-3 | AISAGTGATEAF
TRBV28 | ASSLGAVREKLF
TRBV7-2 | ASTLDDPQEGYT
TRBV4-3 | ASSPLGGNTIY
TRBV18 | ASPPGDREETQY
TRBV30 | AWGQIREPRTEAF
TRBV29-1 | SDRPLPYNEQF
TRBV19 | ASSFPSRGVTGELF
TRBV5-1 | ASSSAIAGVTMGDEQF
TRBV11-2 | ASSVTMGGNQPQH
TRBV4-3 | ASSPSPGVPSSYEQY
TRBV4-1 | ASSQPPSGELF
TRBV5-4 | ASSSGPSREQY
TRBV27 | ASSLISSWEGANVLT
TRBV7-9 | ASSFQSIGNYGYT
TRBV19 | ASSPGLAQQLGANVLT
TRBV4-3 | ASSNLGGGRYEQY
TRBV28 | ASSSGGGEQY
TRBV4-1 | ASSVVGSSRGQY
TRBV5-4 | ASSRDRFQDEQY
TRBV5-4 | ASSNRQGGTDTQY
TRBV2 | ASTRRDREVYNEQF
TRBV5-1 | ASGKGGRDNEQF
TRBV19 | ASSIRPSGDNSPLH
TRBV5-4 | ASSWTSGRIRETQY
TRBV4-1 | ASSQVTSGRSDYEQY
TRBV19 | ASKAQGYTGELF
TRBV7-2 | ASSLNAGFTDTQY
TRBV5-4 | ASSLEGDEQY
TRBV2 | ASRDDRATEAF
TRBV7-9 | ASSSKFRGGYT